The 14 T cell receptor beta chains below come from one sample, sequenced in a study of graft-versus-host responses after intestinal transplantation. The table came from immunoSEQ multiplex PCR; TCRdb's copy has only in-frame clones and leaves some out. The repertoire consists of 71,000 or so clones, with around 91% occurring once and the leading ten covering approximately 1.3%. The antigens these receptors bind are not known. The material was unstimulated CD8+ T cells sorted from spleen or lymph node cells, obtained before intestinal transplant. These receptors were collected from a human donor who received an intestinal transplant.

This sequence joins TRBV15 and TRBJ1-1; no clear D. V was shortened by 4 bases and J by 5 bases, with 11 bases between the two germline ends. Germline loops: CDR1 LNHNV, CDR2 YYDKDF (reference sequence). The CDR3 totals 13 residues. CDR3 nucleotides: TGTGCCACCAGCACAAGTCGGGTAACTGAAGCTTTCTTT. Protein: CATSTSRVTEAFF.

The V and J genes are TRBV6-1 and TRBJ1-1, with 8 bases lining up with TRBD1. The length of the CDR3 is 14 residues. The V gene end was trimmed by 5 bases and the J gene end by 2 bases; junction bases not matched to a gene: 4. The germline V gene has CDR1 MNHNS and CDR2 SASEGT. The CDR3 DNA reads as TGTGCCAGCAGTCCCGGACAGGGAAACACTGAAGCTTTCTTT. It translates to CASSPGQGNTEAFF.

This sequence joins TRBV2 and TRBJ2-7; 7 bases map to TRBD1. The CDR3 length is 13 residues. The germline V gene encodes CDR1 SNHLY and CDR2 FYNNEI. The trim removed 3 bases at V and 3 bases at J, leaving 2 bases unmatched. CDR3: CASSEGQIYEQYF. Here the CDR3 DNA reads TGTGCCAGCAGTGAGGGACAGATCTACGAGCAGTACTTC.

CDR3 loop: CASGAGGISTEAFF. In DNA form, the CDR3 reads TGTGCCAGTGGGGCGGGGGGGATAAGCACTGAAGCTTTCTTT. The chain carries TRBV25-1 and TRBJ1-1; maybe TRBD1 (5 bases). The V gene lost 9 bases and the J gene lost 4 bases, with 18 bases spanning the gap. Germline CDR1 and CDR2: MGHDK and SYGVNS. The CDR3 loop spans 14 amino acids.

The chain joins TRBV5-5 to TRBJ1-4, with TRBD1 matching over 7 bases. V gave up 4 bases and J gave up 0 bases; unmatched junction bases: 6. There are 16 residues in the CDR3. CDR1 is SGHKS, CDR2 YYEKEE, per germline (reference sequence). CDR3 nucleotide sequence: TGTGCCAGCAGCCCGGGACAGAGTGCAACTAATGAAAAACTGTTTTTT. Translated: CASSPGQSATNEKLFF.

The chain combines TRBV6-6 with TRBJ2-7, with D perhaps TRBD1 (6 bases). The length of the CDR3 is 15 residues. Trimming pared 5 bases from V and 4 bases from J, leaving 18 bases between. Germline values: CDR1 MNHNY, CDR2 SVGAGI (reference sequence). In DNA form, the CDR3 reads TGTGCCAGCAGTGCCAACCGGGACACCTATTACGAGCAGTACTTC. It is translated as CASSANRDTYYEQYF.

The rearrangement joins TRBV27 to TRBJ1-1; 7 bases match TRBD1. The CDR3 extends over 12 amino acids. V shed 5 bases, J shed 6 bases, and the junction held 3 bases outside the gene matches. The germline gives CDR1 MNHEY, CDR2 SMNVEV (reference sequence). The CDR3 loop reads CASSIQGSEAFF. The CDR3 nucleotides are TGTGCCAGCAGTATACAGGGGTCTGAAGCTTTCTTT.

This chain connects TRBV7-6 to TRBJ1-4, with TRBD1 matching over 9 bases. The CDR3 consists of 15 residues. The V and J ends lost 1 base and 5 bases, in that order; junction bases with no gene match: 2. Looked up from germline, CDR1 is SGHVS and CDR2 is FNYEAQ. CDR3 DNA: TGTGCCAGCAGCTTAGAGGACAGGGGAAATGAAAAACTGTTTTTT. Its protein product is CASSLEDRGNEKLFF. The variable domain in full, with the rest retrieved from reference TRBV7-6 and TRBJ1-4, is GAGVSQSPRYKVTKRGQDVALRCDPISGHVSLYWYRQALGQGPEFLTYFNYEAQQDKSGLPNDRFSAERPEGSISTLTIQRTEQRDSAMYRCASSLEDRGNEKLFFGSGTQLSVL.

The chain recombines TRBV10-1 with TRBJ2-1; no firm D call. The V end was cut by 3 bases, the J end by 5 bases, with 8 bases between. CDR1 is WNHNN and CDR2 is SYGVQD in the germline V gene (reference sequence). There are 13 residues in the CDR3. The CDR3 DNA follows: TGCGCCAGCAGTGATAACTACAACAATGAGCAGTTCTTC. Translation: CASSDNYNNEQFF.

CDR3 bases: TGTGCCATCGGGAGGGCAGGCACTGCAGATACGCAGTATTTT. Its protein is CAIGRAGTADTQYF. The chain couples TRBV10-3 to TRBJ2-3; 7 bases are a match to TRBD2. Germline CDR1 and CDR2: ENHRY and SYGVKD. CDR3 size: 14 residues. J gave up 4 bases and V 8 bases, and 9 bases lay outside the gene matches.

The chain has TRBV6-1 and TRBJ2-2; D possibly corresponds to TRBD1 (6 bases). The germline V and J ends were trimmed by 6 bases and 7 bases, with 9 bases remaining between them. Germline V gene data show CDR1 as MNHNS and CDR2 as SASEGT. The CDR3 consists of 12 residues. The DNA for the CDR3 is TGTGCCAGCAGACAGGGACACGGGGAGCTGTTTTTT. Translated: CASRQGHGELFF.

The rearrangement uses TRBV11-2 and TRBJ2-1; possible D gene TRBD2, 5 bases. The CDR3 spans 15 residues. The germline V gene has CDR1 SGHAT and CDR2 FQNNGV. Trimming pared 3 bases from V and 8 bases from J, leaving 17 bases between. For the CDR3, the DNA is TGTGCCAGCAGCTTGGGATGGGGTGGAGGCGATGAGCAGTTCTTC. Amino acid sequence: CASSLGWGGGDEQFF.

This rearrangement joins TRBV4-1 to TRBJ1-6; TRBD1 matches 7 bases. The V segment lost 3 bases and the J segment 9 bases; nucleotides outside the gene matches: 8. Germline V gene lookup returns CDR1 MGHRA and CDR2 YSYEKL. The CDR3 sequence is 15 residues long. The CDR3 protein is CASSHPGTAASPLHF. The CDR3 DNA follows: TGCGCCAGCAGCCATCCCGGGACAGCAGCTTCACCCCTCCACTTT.

The CDR3 DNA sequence: TGTGCCAGTAGTATAGGAGGAATCGGCACTGAAGCTTTCTTT. It is translated as CASSIGGIGTEAFF. The V call is TRBV19, the J call TRBJ1-1, with unresolved D. Per germline, CDR1 LNHDA and CDR2 SQIVND (reference sequence). This CDR3 has 14 amino acids. V was clipped by 1 base and J by 4 bases, with 10 bases between them.